The clone carrying this T cell receptor (beta chain) showed up many times. The sample comes from a study of T cells in Graves' hyperthyroidism and ophthalmopathy. The source material, RNA transcripts, was used to amplify TCR beta CDR3 regions. Using the HTBI primer set, a first-round RT-PCR was run on the TCR CDR3. TCRdb re-derived calls from the multiplex PCR reads in MiXCR, one entry per CDR3 protein. Seen here are 550,000 to 700,000 distinct CDR3 sequences, about half observed once, and the top ten hold around 20%. The CDR3 loop spans 19 amino acids. Looked up from germline, CDR1 is SGHVS and CDR2 is FQNEAQ. V was clipped by 6 bases and J by 2 bases; unmatched bases: 18.

The V call is TRBV7-8, the J call TRBJ2-5, with TRBD2 identical over 10 bases. The sample consisted of peripheral blood or thyroid tissue (not recorded which). The receptor was derived from an adult woman with Graves' disease, either hyperthyroidism or ophthalmopathy (not recorded which). The CDR3 spells CASRPGRLAGEKGQETQYF. The DNA for the CDR3 is TGTGCCAGCAGACCAGGGAGGCTAGCGGGAGAGAAGGGTCAAGAGACCCAGTACTTC.